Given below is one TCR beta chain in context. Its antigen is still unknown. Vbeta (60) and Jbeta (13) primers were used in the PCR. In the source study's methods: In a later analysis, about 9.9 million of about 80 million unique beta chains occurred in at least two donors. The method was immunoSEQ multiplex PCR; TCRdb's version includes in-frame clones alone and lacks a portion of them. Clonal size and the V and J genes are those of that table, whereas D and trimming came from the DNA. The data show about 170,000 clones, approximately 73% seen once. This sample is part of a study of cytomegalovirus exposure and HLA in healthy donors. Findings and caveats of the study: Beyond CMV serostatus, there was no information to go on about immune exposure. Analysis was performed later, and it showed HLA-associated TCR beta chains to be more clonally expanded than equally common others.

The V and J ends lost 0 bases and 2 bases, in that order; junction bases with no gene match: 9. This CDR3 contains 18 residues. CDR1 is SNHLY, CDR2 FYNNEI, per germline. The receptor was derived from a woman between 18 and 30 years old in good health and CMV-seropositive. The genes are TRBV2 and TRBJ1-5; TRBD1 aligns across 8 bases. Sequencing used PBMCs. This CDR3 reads CASSEAFRTGTRNQPQHF. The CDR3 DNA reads TGTGCCAGCAGTGAAGCATTTAGGACAGGGACACGCAATCAGCCCCAGCATTTT. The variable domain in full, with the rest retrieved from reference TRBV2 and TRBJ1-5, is EPEVTQTPSHQVTQMGQEVILRCVPISNHLYFYWYRQILGQKVEFLVSFYNNEISEKSEIFDDQFSVERPDGSNFTLKIRSTKLEDSAMYFCASSEAFRTGTRNQPQHFGDGTRLSIL.